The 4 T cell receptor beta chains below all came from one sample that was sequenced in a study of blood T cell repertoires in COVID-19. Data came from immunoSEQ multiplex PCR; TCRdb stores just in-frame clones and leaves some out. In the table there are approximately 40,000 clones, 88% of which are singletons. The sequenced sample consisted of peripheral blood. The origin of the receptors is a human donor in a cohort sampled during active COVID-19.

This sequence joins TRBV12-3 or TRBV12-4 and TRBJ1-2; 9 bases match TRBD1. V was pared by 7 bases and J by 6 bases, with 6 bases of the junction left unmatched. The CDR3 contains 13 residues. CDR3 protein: CASNQDRGNGYTF. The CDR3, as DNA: TGTGCCAGCAACCAGGACAGGGGAAATGGCTACACCTTC.

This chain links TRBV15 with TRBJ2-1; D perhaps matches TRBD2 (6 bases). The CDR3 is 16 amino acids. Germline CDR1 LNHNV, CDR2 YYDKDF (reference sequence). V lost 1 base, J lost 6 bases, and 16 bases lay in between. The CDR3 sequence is CATSRARTIGGNEQFF. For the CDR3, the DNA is TGTGCCACCAGCAGAGCAAGGACCATCGGGGGCAATGAGCAGTTCTTC.

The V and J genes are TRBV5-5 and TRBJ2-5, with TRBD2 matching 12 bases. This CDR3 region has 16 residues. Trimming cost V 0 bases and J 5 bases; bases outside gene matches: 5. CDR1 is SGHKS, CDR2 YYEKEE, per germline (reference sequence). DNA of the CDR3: TGTGCCAGCAGCTTGGATCTAGCGGGGGGGCGGGAGACCCAGTACTTC. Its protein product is CASSLDLAGGRETQYF.

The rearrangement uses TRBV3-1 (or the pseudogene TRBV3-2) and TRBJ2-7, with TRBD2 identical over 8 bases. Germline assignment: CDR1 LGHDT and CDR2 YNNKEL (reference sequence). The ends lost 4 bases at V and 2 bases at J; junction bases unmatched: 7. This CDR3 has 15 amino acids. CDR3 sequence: CASSLWAGGTYEQYF. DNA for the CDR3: TGTGCCAGCAGCCTCTGGGCGGGGGGCACCTACGAGCAGTACTTC.